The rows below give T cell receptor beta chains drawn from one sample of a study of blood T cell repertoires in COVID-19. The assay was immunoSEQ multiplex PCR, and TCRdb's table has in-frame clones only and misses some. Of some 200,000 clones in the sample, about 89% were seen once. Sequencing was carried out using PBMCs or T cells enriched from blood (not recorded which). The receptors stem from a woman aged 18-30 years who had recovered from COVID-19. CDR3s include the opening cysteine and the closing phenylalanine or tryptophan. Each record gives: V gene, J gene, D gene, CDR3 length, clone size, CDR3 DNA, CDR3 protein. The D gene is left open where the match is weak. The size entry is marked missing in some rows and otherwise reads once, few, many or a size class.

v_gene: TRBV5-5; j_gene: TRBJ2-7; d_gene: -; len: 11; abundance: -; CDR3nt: TGTGCCAGCAGCATCACATACGAGCAGTACTTC; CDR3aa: CASSITYEQYF
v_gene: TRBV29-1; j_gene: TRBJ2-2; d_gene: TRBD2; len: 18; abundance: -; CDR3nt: TGCAGCGTTGAAGGAGAGGGACTAGCGGGGGGGGTCGCCGGGGAGCTGTTTTTT; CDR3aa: CSVEGEGLAGGVAGELFF
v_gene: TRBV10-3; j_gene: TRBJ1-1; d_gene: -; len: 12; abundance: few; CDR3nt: TGTGCCATCAGTGAAGGGGGGGATGAAGCTTTCTTT; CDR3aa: CAISEGGDEAFF
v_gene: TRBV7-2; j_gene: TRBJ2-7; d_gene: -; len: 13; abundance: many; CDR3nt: TGTGCCAGCAGCTTAACAGGGACCTACGAGCAGTACTTC; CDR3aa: CASSLTGTYEQYF
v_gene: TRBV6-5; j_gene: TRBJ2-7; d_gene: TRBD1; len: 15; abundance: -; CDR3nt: TGTGCCAGCAGGGCTAGGACAGGGGGGTTTGAGGAGCAGTACTTC; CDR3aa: CASRARTGGFEEQYF
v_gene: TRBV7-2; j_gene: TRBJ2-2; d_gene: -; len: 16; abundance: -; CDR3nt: TGTGCCAGCAGCATACGTAGCGGCGGCGGGACCGGGGAGCTGTTTTTT; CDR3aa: CASSIRSGGGTGELFF
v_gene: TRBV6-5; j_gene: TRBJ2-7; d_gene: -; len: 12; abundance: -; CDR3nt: TGTGCCCACCGGGACTCGAGCTACGAGCAGTACTTC; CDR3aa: CAHRDSSYEQYF
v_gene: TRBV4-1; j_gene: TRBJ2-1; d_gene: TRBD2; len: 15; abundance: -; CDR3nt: TGCGCCAGCAGCCAAGCGGGAGGGCATTACAATGAGCAGTTCTTC; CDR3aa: CASSQAGGHYNEQFF
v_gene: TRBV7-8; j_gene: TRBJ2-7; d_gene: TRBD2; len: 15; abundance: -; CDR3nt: TGTGCCAGCAGCCAGGGGGGACTAGCGGTTTACGAGCAGTACTTC; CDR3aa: CASSQGGLAVYEQYF
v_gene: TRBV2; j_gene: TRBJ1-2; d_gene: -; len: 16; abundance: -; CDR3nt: TGTGCCAGCAGCGCCGATCTGACAGCAAATAACTATGGCTACACCTTC; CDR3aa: CASSADLTANNYGYTF
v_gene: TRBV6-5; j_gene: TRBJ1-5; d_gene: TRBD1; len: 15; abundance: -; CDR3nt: TGTGCCAGCAGACCACAGGGGGTGAGCAATCAGCCCCAGCATTTT; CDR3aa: CASRPQGVSNQPQHF
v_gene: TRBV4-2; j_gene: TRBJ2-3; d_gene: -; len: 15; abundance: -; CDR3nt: TGTGCCAGCAGCCAAGAATCCCTTCTCACAGATACGCAGTATTTT; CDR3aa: CASSQESLLTDTQYF
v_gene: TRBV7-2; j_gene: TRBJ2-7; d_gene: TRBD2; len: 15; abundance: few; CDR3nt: TGTGCCAGCAGCTTAGCTTGGCGGGGGGACTACGAGCAGTACTTC; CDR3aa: CASSLAWRGDYEQYF
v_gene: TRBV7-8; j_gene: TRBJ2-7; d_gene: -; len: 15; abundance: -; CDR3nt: TGTGCCAGCAGCCCACTAGTCGGGAGCCCCTACGAGCAGTACTTC; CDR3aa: CASSPLVGSPYEQYF
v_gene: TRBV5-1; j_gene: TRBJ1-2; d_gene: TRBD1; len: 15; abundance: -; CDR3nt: TGCGCCAGCAGCTTAAGGACAGGGGGCGATTCTGGCTACACCTTC; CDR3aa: CASSLRTGGDSGYTF
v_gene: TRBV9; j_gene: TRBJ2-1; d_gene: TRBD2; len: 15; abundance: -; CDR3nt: TGTGCCAGCAGCGTAGACGGGAGGGAATACAATGAGCAGTTCTTC; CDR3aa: CASSVDGREYNEQFF
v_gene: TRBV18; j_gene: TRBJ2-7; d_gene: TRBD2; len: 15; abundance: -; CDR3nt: TGTGCCAGCTCATCGGGACTAGCGGGAGCCTACGAGCAGTACTTC; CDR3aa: CASSSGLAGAYEQYF
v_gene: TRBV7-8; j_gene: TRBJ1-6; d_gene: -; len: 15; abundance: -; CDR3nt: TGTGCCAGCAGCTTAGGTCAGGGTCCCAATTCACCCCTCCACTTT; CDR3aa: CASSLGQGPNSPLHF
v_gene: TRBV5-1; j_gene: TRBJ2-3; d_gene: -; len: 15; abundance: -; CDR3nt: TGCGCCAGCAGGTGGGGACTGGCTGGGACAGATACGCAGTATTTT; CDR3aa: CASRWGLAGTDTQYF
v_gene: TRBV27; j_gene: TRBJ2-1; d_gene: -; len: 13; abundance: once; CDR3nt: TGTGCCAGCAACCCTTCTAGCGTCCATGAGCAGTTCTTC; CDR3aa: CASNPSSVHEQFF
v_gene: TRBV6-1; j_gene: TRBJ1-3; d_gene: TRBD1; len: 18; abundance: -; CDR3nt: TGTGCCAGCAGTGCCCTGACAGGGACCAAACTCTCTGGAAACACCATATATTTT; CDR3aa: CASSALTGTKLSGNTIYF
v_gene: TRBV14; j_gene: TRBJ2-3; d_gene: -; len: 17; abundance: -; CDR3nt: TGTGCCAGCAGCCAATCACAGGGCCGTAGGGGCACAGATACGCAGTATTTT; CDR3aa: CASSQSQGRRGTDTQYF
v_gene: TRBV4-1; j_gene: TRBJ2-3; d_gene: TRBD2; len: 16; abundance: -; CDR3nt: TGCGCCAGCAGCCAATTAGCGGGGAAACTCACAGATACGCAGTATTTT; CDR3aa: CASSQLAGKLTDTQYF
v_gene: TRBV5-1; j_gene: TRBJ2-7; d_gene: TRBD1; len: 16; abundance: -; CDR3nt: TGCGCCAGCAGCTACCGGGACAGGGAAGTCTCCTACGAGCAGTACTTC; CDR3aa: CASSYRDREVSYEQYF
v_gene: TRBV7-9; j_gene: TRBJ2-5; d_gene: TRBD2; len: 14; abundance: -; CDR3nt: TGTGCCAGCAGCCATACTAGCGGCCGAGAGACCCAGTACTTC; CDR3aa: CASSHTSGRETQYF
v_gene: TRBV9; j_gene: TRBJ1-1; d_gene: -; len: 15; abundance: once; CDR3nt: TGTGCCAGCAGCTCGAGGGAGGGAATGAACGCTGAAGCTTTCTTT; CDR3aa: CASSSREGMNAEAFF
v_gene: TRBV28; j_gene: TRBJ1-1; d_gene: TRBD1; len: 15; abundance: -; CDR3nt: TGTGCCAGCAGTTACAGGGGGCGCGTCCTATCTGAAGCTTTCTTT; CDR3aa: CASSYRGRVLSEAFF
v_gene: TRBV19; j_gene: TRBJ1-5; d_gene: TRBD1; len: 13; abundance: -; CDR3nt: TGTGCCAGTAGTGGAGACAGGGGCCAGCCCCAGCATTTT; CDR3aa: CASSGDRGQPQHF
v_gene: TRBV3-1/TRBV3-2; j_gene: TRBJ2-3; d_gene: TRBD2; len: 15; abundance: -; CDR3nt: TGTGCCAGCAGCCAAAGTTCCAGCGGGATTGATACGCAGTATTTT; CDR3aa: CASSQSSSGIDTQYF
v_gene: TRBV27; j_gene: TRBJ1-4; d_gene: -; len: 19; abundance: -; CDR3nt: TGTGCCAGCAGTCCCCGACCGGGACACCTAGTTGCAACTAATGAAAAACTGTTTTTT; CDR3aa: CASSPRPGHLVATNEKLFF
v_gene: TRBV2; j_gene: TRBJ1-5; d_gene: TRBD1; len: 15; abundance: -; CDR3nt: TGTGCCAGCATGACGGACAGGGGTGGCAATCAGCCCCAGCATTTT; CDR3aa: CASMTDRGGNQPQHF
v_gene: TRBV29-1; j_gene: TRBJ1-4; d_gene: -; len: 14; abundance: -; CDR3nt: TGCAGCGCTTCCCCTGGGGGGGGTAATGAAAAACTGTTTTTT; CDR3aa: CSASPGGGNEKLFF
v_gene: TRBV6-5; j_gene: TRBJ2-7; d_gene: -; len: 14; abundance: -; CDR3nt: TGTGCCAGCCGAAGGGGAAGGGCTTCCTACGAGCAGTACTTC; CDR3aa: CASRRGRASYEQYF
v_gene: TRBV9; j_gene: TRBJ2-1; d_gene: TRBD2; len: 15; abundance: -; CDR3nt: TGTGCCAGCAGCGCAGAGACTAGCGGTTACAATGAGCAGTTCTTC; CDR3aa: CASSAETSGYNEQFF
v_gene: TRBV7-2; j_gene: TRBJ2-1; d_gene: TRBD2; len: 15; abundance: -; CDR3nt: TGTGCCAGCAGAACACTAGCGGGAGGTTACAATGAGCAGTTCTTC; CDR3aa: CASRTLAGGYNEQFF
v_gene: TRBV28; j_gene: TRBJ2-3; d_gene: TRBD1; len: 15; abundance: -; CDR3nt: TGTGCCAGCAGCCTGACAGGGTTGGTCACAGATACGCAGTATTTT; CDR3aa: CASSLTGLVTDTQYF
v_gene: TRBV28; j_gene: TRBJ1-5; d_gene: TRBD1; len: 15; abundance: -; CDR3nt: TGTGCCAGCAGTAGGGGGACAGGGGGTAATCAGCCCCAGCATTTT; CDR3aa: CASSRGTGGNQPQHF
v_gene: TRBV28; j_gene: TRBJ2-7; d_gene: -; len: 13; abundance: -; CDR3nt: TGTGCCAGCAGCCCGGGGGGCGGATACGAGCAGTACTTC; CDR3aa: CASSPGGGYEQYF
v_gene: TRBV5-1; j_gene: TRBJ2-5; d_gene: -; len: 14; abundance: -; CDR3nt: TGCGCCAGCAGCTTGGGGAACAGGGCTGTGACCCAGTACTTC; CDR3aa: CASSLGNRAVTQYF
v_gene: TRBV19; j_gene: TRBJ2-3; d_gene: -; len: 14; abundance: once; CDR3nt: TGTGCCAGTAGTATGGAGGGAAACACAGATACGCAGTATTTT; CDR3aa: CASSMEGNTDTQYF
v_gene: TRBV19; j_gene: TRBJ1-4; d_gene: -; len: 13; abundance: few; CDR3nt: TGTGCCAGTAGTGTCCTTCCGAATGAAAAACTGTTTTTT; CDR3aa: CASSVLPNEKLFF
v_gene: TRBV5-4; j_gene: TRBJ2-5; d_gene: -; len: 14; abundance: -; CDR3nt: TGTGCCAGCAGCTACCGACGGAGTCAAGAGACCCAGTACTTC; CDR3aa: CASSYRRSQETQYF
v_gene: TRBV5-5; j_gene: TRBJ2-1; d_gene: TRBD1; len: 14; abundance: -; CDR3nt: TGTGCCAGCAGGTATGGGACAGCCTACAATGAGCAGTTCTTC; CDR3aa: CASRYGTAYNEQFF
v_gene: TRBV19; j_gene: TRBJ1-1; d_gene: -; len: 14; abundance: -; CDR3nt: TGTGCCAGTAGGACACAGGGTGTTGCCACTGAAGCTTTCTTT; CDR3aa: CASRTQGVATEAFF
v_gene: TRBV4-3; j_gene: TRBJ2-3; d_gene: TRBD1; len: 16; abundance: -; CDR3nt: TGCGCCAGCAGCCAAGATCAGGGGGCTAGCACAGATACGCAGTATTTT; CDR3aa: CASSQDQGASTDTQYF